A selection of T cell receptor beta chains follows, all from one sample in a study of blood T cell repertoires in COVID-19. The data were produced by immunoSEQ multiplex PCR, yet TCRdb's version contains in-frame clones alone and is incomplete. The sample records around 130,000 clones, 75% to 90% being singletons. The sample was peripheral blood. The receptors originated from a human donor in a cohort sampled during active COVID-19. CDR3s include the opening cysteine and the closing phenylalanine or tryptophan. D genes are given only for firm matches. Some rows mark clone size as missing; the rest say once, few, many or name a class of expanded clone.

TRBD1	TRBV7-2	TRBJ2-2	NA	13	CATRDSYTGELFF	TGTGCCACCCGGGACAGTTACACCGGGGAGCTGTTTTTT
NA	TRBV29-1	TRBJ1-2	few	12	CSVERTGGGYTF	TGCAGCGTTGAAAGGACCGGGGGGGGCTACACCTTC
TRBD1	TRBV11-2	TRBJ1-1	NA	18	CASSLDRGQGQGRTEAFF	TGTGCCAGCAGCTTAGACCGGGGTCAAGGACAGGGGCGAACTGAAGCTTTCTTT
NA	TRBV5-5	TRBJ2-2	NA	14	CASSLLGGTGELFF	TGTGCCAGCAGCTTGTTAGGGGGCACCGGGGAGCTGTTTTTT
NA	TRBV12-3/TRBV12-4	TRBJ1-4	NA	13	CASSFSEGQKLFF	TGTGCCAGCAGTTTTTCGGAGGGACAAAAACTGTTTTTT
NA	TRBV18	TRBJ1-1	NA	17	CASSPRGGGAMNTEAFF	TGTGCCAGCTCACCACGGGGCGGGGGGGCTATGAACACTGAAGCTTTCTTT
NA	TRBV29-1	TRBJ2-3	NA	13	CSVGPAQADTQYF	TGCAGCGTGGGGCCAGCTCAGGCGGATACGCAGTATTTT
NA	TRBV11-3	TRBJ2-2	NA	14	CASGSGWRTGELFF	TGTGCCAGCGGCTCGGGTTGGAGGACCGGGGAGCTGTTTTTT
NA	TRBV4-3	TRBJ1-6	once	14	CASSPTLTRPPLHF	TGCGCCAGCAGCCCCACCCTGACTAGGCCGCCCCTCCACTTT
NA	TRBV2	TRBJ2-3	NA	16	CATDFRGYFFTDTQYF	TGTGCCACCGATTTTCGAGGGTACTTTTTCACAGATACGCAGTATTTT
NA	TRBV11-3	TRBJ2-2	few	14	CASSKQANTGELFF	TGTGCCAGCAGCAAACAAGCGAACACCGGGGAGCTGTTTTTT
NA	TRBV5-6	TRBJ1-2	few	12	CASSLSKQGYTF	TGTGCCAGCAGCTTATCAAAACAAGGCTACACCTTC
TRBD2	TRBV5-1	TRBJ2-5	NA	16	CASSLGGLQIQETQYF	TGCGCCAGCAGCTTGGGGGGACTACAAATCCAAGAGACCCAGTACTTC
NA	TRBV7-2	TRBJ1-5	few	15	CASSFVAGEDQPQHF	TGTGCCAGCAGCTTCGTCGCCGGGGAGGATCAGCCCCAGCATTTT